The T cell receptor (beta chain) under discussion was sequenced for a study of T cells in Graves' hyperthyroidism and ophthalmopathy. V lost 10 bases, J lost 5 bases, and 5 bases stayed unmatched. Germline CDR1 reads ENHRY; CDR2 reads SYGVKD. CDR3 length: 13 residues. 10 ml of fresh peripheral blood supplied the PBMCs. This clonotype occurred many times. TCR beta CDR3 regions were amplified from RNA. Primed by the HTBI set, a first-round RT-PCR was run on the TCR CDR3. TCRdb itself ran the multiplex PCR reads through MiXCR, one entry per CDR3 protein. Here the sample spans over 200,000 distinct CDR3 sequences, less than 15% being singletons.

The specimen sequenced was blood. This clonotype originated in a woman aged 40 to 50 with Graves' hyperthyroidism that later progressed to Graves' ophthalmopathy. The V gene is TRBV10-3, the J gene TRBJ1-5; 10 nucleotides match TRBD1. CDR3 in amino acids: CATRTGGDQPQHF. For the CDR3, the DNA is TGTGCCACCAGGACAGGGGGTGATCAGCCCCAGCATTTT.